This T cell receptor beta chain was sequenced during a study of T cell responses to AZD1222 COVID-19 vaccine. Notes on the study in general: After two AZD1222 doses, spike-specific TCR breadth and depth rose versus day 0. Most donors were white British, females outnumbered males, and clonal diversity was possibly underestimated.

A note on this clone: The target antigen is unknown.

Produced via immunoSEQ multiplex PCR; TCRdb's table is partial and in-frame only. The sample contains 250,000 to 300,000 clones, roughly 93% of which appear only once. The V end was cut by 0 bases, the J end by 3 bases, with 6 bases between. Germline-derived CDR1 and CDR2 are SGHDN and FVKESK. The CDR3 extends over 14 amino acids. The sequence came from an adult who received the AZD1222 COVID-19 vaccine. Specimen: peripheral blood, collected 28 days after the second AZD1222 dose. V is TRBV14 and J is TRBJ2-1; D ambiguous. The CDR3 here is CASSQEWGYNEQFF. The CDR3 region has the DNA TGTGCCAGCAGCCAAGAATGGGGCTACAATGAGCAGTTCTTC.